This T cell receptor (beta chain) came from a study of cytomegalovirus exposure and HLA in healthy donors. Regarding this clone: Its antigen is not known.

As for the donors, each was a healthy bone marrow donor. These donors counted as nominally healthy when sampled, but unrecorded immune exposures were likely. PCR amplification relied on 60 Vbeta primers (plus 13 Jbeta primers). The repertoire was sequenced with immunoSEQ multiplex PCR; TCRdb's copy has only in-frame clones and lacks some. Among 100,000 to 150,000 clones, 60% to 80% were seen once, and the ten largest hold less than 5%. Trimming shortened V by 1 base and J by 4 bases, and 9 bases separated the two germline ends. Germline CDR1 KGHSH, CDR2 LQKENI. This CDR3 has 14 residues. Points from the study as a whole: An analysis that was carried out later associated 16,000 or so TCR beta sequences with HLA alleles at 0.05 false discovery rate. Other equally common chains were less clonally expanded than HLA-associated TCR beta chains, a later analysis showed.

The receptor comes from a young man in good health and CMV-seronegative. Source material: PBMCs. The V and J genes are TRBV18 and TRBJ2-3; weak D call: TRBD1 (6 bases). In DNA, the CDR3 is TGTGCCAGCTCACCACGGGCAGGGGCAGATACGCAGTATTTT. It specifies CASSPRAGADTQYF.